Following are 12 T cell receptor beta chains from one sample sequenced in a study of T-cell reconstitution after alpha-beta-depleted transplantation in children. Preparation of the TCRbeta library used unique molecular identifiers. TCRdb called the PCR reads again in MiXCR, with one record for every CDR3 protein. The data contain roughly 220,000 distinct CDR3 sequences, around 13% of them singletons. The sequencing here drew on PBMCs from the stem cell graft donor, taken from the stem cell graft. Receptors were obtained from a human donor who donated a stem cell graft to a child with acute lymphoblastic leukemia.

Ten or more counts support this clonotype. In nucleotides, the CDR3 is TGTGCCAGCAGCTTACAGGGGACGAGCTCTGGAAACACCATATATTTT. Encoded protein: CASSLQGTSSGNTIYF. J is TRBJ1-3 and V is TRBV7-2, with D perhaps matching TRBD1 (6 bases). Deletions cut 2 bases from V and 0 bases from J, with 11 bases between. The germline V gene has CDR1 SGHTA and CDR2 FQGNSA. This CDR3 has 16 residues.

The CDR3 loop reads CASSPDSSNEQFF. For the CDR3, the DNA is TGTGCCAGCAGCCCGGACAGCTCCAATGAGCAGTTCTTC. V usage is TRBV7-2 and J usage is TRBJ2-1, with D perhaps TRBD1 (6 bases). CDR1 and CDR2 from the germline V gene are SGHTA and FQGNSA. V was trimmed by 5 bases and J by 6 bases, leaving 11 bases between them. CDR3 length equals 13 residues.

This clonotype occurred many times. This chain's CDR3 is CSASRSLELFF. The CDR3, as DNA: TGCAGTGCTAGTCGTTCCCTTGAACTGTTTTTT. The rearrangement joins TRBV20-1 to TRBJ1-4; D call uncertain. This CDR3 is built from 11 residues. Germline-derived CDR1 and CDR2 are DFQATT and SNEGSKA (reference sequence). The V gene lost 3 bases and the J gene lost 12 bases, with 11 bases spanning the gap.

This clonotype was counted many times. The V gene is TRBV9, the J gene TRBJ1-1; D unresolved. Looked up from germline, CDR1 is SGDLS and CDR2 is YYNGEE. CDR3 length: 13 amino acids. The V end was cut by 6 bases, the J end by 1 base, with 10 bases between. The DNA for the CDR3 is TGTGCCAGCACCCCGTTGAGGAACACTGAAGCTTTCTTT. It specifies CASTPLRNTEAFF.

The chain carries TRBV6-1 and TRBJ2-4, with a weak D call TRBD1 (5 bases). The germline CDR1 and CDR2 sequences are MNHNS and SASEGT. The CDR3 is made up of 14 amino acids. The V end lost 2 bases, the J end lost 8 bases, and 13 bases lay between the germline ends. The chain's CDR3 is CASSEKGLIDIQYF. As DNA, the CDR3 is TGTGCCAGCAGTGAAAAGGGGTTGATCGACATTCAGTACTTC.

CDR3 in amino acids: CSAKNSPSGGAAEAFF. In nucleotides, the CDR3 is TGCAGTGCTAAAAATAGTCCTTCAGGGGGAGCGGCTGAAGCTTTCTTT. The rearrangement joins TRBV20-1 to TRBJ1-1; 7 nucleotides match TRBD1. V was pared by 4 bases and J by 6 bases, with 17 bases of the junction left unmatched. Germline lookup yields CDR1 DFQATT and CDR2 SNEGSKA (reference sequence). The CDR3 is 16 residues long.

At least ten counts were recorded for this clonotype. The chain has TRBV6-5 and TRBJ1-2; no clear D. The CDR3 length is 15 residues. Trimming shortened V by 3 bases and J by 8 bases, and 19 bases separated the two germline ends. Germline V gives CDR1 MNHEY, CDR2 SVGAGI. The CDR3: CASSYEPGIHGGYTF. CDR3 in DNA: TGTGCCAGCAGTTATGAGCCGGGGATTCACGGAGGCTACACCTTC.

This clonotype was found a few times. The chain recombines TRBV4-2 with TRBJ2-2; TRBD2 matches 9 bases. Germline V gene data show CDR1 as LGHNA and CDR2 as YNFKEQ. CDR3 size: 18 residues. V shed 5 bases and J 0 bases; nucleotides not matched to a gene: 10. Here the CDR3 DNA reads TGTGCCAGCAGCTACCGGGTAGCGGGAGCCTCGAACACCGGGGAGCTGTTTTTT. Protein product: CASSYRVAGASNTGELFF.

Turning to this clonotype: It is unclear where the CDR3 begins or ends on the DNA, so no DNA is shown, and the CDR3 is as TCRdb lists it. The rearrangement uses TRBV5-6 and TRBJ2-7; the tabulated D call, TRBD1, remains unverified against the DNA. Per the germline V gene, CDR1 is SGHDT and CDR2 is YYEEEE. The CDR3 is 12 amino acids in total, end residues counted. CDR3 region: CASSWGSGTEYF.

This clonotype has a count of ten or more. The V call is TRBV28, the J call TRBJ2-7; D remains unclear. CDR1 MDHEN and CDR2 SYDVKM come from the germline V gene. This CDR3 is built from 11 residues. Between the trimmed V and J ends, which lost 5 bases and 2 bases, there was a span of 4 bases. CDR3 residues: CASSETYEQYF. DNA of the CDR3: TGTGCCAGCAGTGAGACCTACGAGCAGTACTTC.

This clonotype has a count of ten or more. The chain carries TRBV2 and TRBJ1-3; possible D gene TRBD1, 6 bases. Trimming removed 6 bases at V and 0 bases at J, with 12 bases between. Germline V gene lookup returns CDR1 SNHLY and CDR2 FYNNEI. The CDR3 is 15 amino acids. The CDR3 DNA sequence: TGTGCCAGCAGGTCGGACAGTTCCTCTGGAAACACCATATATTTT. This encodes CASRSDSSSGNTIYF.

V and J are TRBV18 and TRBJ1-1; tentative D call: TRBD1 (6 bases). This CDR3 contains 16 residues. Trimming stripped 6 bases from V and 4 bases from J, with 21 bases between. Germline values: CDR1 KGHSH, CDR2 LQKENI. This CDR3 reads CASSPAKGETGTEAFF. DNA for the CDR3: TGTGCCAGCTCCCCCGCAAAGGGGGAAACAGGCACTGAAGCTTTCTTT.